These 26 T cell receptor beta chains came from one sample sequenced in a study of T cell repertoires and HLA-DP antigens. Only in-frame clones appear in the TCRdb table, and some are missing; sequencing was by immunoSEQ multiplex PCR. This table holds almost 90,000 clones, around nine tenths found once. The antigens of these receptors remain unknown. Sequenced sample: CD4+ T cells from PBMCs. These receptors were obtained from a man aged 45-65 years in good health and CMV-seronegative.

V usage is TRBV5-4 and J usage is TRBJ2-5; TRBD1 is a possible D gene (7 bases). CDR3 length equals 16 residues. The V gene lost 0 bases and the J gene lost 5 bases, with 17 bases spanning the gap. The germline CDR1 and CDR2 sequences are SGHNT and YYREEE (reference sequence). The CDR3 sequence is CASSLENRDSGETQYF. CDR3 bases: TGTGCCAGCAGCTTGGAAAATCGGGACAGCGGGGAGACCCAGTACTTC.

The chain joins TRBV7-2 to TRBJ2-1; 7 bases are a match to TRBD2. V lost 1 base to trimming and J lost 0 bases; unmatched junction nucleotides: 3. Germline CDR1 is SGHTA and CDR2 is FQGNSA. The CDR3 has 16 amino acids. The CDR3 spells CASSLGLASSYNEQFF. CDR3 DNA sequence: TGTGCCAGCAGCTTAGGACTAGCCAGCTCCTACAATGAGCAGTTCTTC.

The V and J genes are TRBV6-6 and TRBJ2-5, with D tentatively TRBD2 (6 bases). Germline V gene lookup returns CDR1 MNHNY and CDR2 SVGAGI (reference sequence). The CDR3 is 15 amino acids. V dropped 7 bases and J dropped 2 bases, with 17 bases sitting between them. The CDR3 reads CASTHVGLPQETQYF. CDR3 bases: TGTGCCAGCACCCACGTGGGACTGCCTCAAGAGACCCAGTACTTC.

The chain recombines TRBV5-4 with TRBJ2-7; possible D gene TRBD1, 5 bases. Per germline, CDR1 SGHNT and CDR2 YYREEE (reference sequence). The CDR3 contains 17 residues. Trimming took 2 bases from V and 2 from J, leaving 20 bases between them. The CDR3 sequence: CASSLAHLRQTAYEQYF. The CDR3 DNA sequence: TGTGCCAGCAGCTTAGCCCACTTACGTCAGACAGCCTACGAGCAGTACTTC.

The chain recombines TRBV7-2 with TRBJ2-3; TRBD2 agrees at 7 bases. Looked up from germline, CDR1 is SGHTA and CDR2 is FQGNSA. With V trimmed by 1 base and J by 6 bases, 4 bases remained unmatched. The CDR3 runs to 14 residues. The CDR3 loop reads CASSLGLAGDTQYF. The CDR3 DNA reads as TGTGCCAGCAGCTTAGGACTAGCAGGGGATACGCAGTATTTT.

This clone was seen a few times. This chain connects TRBV5-1 to TRBJ1-1, with TRBD1 matching over 10 bases. Unmatched junction bases numbered 9, after V lost 4 bases and J lost 6 bases. The length of the CDR3 is 15 residues. CDR1 is SGHRS and CDR2 is YFSETQ in the germline V gene. Here the CDR3 reads CASSPAGTGVSEAFF. The DNA of the CDR3 is TGCGCCAGCAGCCCAGCCGGGACAGGGGTTTCTGAAGCTTTCTTT.

The chain uses TRBV19 and TRBJ1-1; D call uncertain. Germline V gives CDR1 LNHDA, CDR2 SQIVND (reference sequence). The CDR3 totals 13 residues. V was cut by 5 bases and J by 1 base, with 8 bases left in between. CDR3 coding DNA: TGTGCCAGTAGTCCACGGAGGAACACTGAAGCTTTCTTT. Translating gives CASSPRRNTEAFF.

This chain connects TRBV30 to TRBJ2-7, with TRBD2 matching 8 bases. The V gene end was trimmed by 2 bases and the J gene end by 2 bases; junction bases not matched to a gene: 8. Germline V gives CDR1 GTSNPN, CDR2 SVGIG (reference sequence). This CDR3 has 15 amino acids. The CDR3 protein is CAWSSNSAGAYEQYF. CDR3 in DNA: TGTGCCTGGAGTTCTAACTCAGCGGGAGCCTACGAGCAGTACTTC.

The chain uses TRBV28 and TRBJ1-4; tentatively, D is TRBD1 (6 bases). Germline V lookup: CDR1 MDHEN, CDR2 SYDVKM. Trimming cost V 3 bases and J 5 bases, with 13 bases left between them. The CDR3 runs 15 residues. CDR3 sequence (DNA): TGTGCCAGCAGTTTTGGCTACAGGGACAATGAAAAACTGTTTTTT. Its translation: CASSFGYRDNEKLFF.

This clone was observed a handful of times. This chain connects TRBV29-1 to TRBJ1-2, with 7 bases lining up with TRBD1. J gave up 0 bases and V 4 bases, and 5 bases lay outside the gene matches. CDR1 is SQVTM, CDR2 ANQGSEA, per germline. The CDR3 length is 14 residues. In DNA, the CDR3 is TGCAGCGTTGGGCGGGACAGAGCTAACTATGGCTACACCTTC. Amino acids: CSVGRDRANYGYTF.

V is TRBV28 and J is TRBJ2-7; 11 bases are a match to TRBD2. Trimming took 2 bases from V and 5 from J; bases not matched to a gene: 5. Germline V CDR1 and CDR2: MDHEN, SYDVKM. The CDR3 totals 15 residues. In DNA form, the CDR3 reads TGTGCCAGCAGTTTACTTACTAGCGGGAGTGACGAGCAGTACTTC. The encoded protein is CASSLLTSGSDEQYF.

The gene calls are TRBV11-1 and TRBJ2-5; D not certain. V shed 3 bases and J shed 4 bases, with 9 bases lying between them. This CDR3 has 13 amino acids. Germline loops: CDR1 SGHAT, CDR2 FQDESV (reference sequence). CDR3 protein: CASSFGVGETQYF. The CDR3, as DNA: TGTGCCAGCAGCTTCGGAGTGGGAGAGACCCAGTACTTC. The whole variable domain, remainder taken from reference TRBV11-1 and TRBJ2-5, is EAEVAQSPRYKITEKSQAVAFWCDPISGHATLYWYRQILGQGPELLVQFQDESVVDDSQLPKDRFSAERLKGVDSTLKIQPAELGDSAMYLCASSFGVGETQYFGPGTRLLVL.

The rearrangement uses TRBV27 and TRBJ2-7; the D gene could be TRBD1 or TRBD2 (5 bases each). The CDR3 is 12 amino acids. Germline V gene sequence: CDR1 MNHEY, CDR2 SMNVEV (reference sequence). Trimming cost V 8 bases and J 7 bases, with 15 bases left between them. The DNA for the CDR3 is TGTGCCAGCGCCGGGGCCACCTTAGAGCAGTACTTC. Translation: CASAGATLEQYF.

The V gene is TRBV28, the J gene TRBJ2-7; weak D call: TRBD1 (5 bases). The germline gives CDR1 MDHEN, CDR2 SYDVKM. This CDR3 has 15 residues. V lost 1 base and J 0 bases, leaving 10 bases between the germline ends. The CDR3 is CASSLSGFASYEQYF. CDR3 coding DNA: TGTGCCAGCAGTTTATCAGGGTTCGCCTCCTACGAGCAGTACTTC.

The chain has TRBV28 and TRBJ2-7, with TRBD2 matching 15 bases. The CDR3 length is 17 residues. V lost 4 bases to trimming and J lost 4 bases; unmatched junction nucleotides: 8. The germline gives CDR1 MDHEN, CDR2 SYDVKM. The CDR3 DNA follows: TGTGCCAGCAGTTCACCTTGGGGGACTAGCGGGAGGTACGAGCAGTACTTC. It codes for CASSSPWGTSGRYEQYF.

The chain is built from TRBV30 and TRBJ2-5; D gene uncertain. V dropped 2 bases and J dropped 7 bases, with 11 bases sitting between them. The CDR3 contains 12 residues. The germline V gene encodes CDR1 GTSNPN and CDR2 SVGIG (reference sequence). CDR3 coding DNA: TGTGCCTGGAGTCCCCCAGGCAGGACCCAGTACTTC. This encodes CAWSPPGRTQYF.

V gene TRBV19 combines with J gene TRBJ1-1; possibly TRBD1 for D (6 bases). Germline lookup yields CDR1 LNHDA and CDR2 SQIVND (reference sequence). Trimming removed 5 bases at V and 2 bases at J, with 15 bases between. This CDR3 is built from 15 residues. The CDR3 DNA follows: TGTGCCAGTAGTCCCCAAGGACAGAAAAACACTGAAGCTTTCTTT. Encoded protein: CASSPQGQKNTEAFF.

CDR3: CASSLSQIAGGRPDTQYF. The CDR3 nucleotides read TGTGCCAGCAGTTTATCCCAGATTGCAGGGGGTAGACCGGATACGCAGTATTTT. The chain couples TRBV27 to TRBJ2-3; 7 bases are shared with TRBD1. After removal of 0 bases from V and 6 bases from J, the junction contained 15 bases not matched to a gene. The CDR3 is made up of 18 amino acids. The germline V gene has CDR1 MNHEY and CDR2 SMNVEV (reference sequence).

The rearrangement links TRBV19 to TRBJ1-5; a possible D gene is TRBD1 (6 bases). This CDR3 comprises 16 residues. Germline V gives CDR1 LNHDA, CDR2 SQIVND (reference sequence). V was cut by 7 bases and J by 7 bases, with 23 bases left in between. The CDR3 sequence is CASTGLGSGVRQPQHF. The CDR3 DNA reads as TGTGCCAGTACCGGTCTGGGGTCAGGGGTGCGGCAGCCCCAGCATTTT.

The V call is TRBV5-1, the J call TRBJ2-3; D call uncertain. The CDR3 sequence is 14 residues long. V dropped 5 bases and J dropped 0 bases, with 10 bases sitting between them. The germline CDR1 and CDR2 sequences are SGHRS and YFSETQ. DNA for the CDR3: TGCGCCAGCAGGGAAGGCCACAGCACAGATACGCAGTATTTT. Translated, it gives CASREGHSTDTQYF.

The J gene is TRBJ2-5, the V gene TRBV30; D not certain. This CDR3 is built from 11 residues. V lost 4 bases and J lost 3, with 6 bases in between. Germline CDR1 and CDR2: GTSNPN and SVGIG (reference sequence). The CDR3 DNA follows: TGTGCCTGGATGACGGAAGAGACCCAGTACTTC. This sequence encodes CAWMTEETQYF.

This sequence joins TRBV27 and TRBJ2-2, with D unclear. Germline V gene sequence: CDR1 MNHEY, CDR2 SMNVEV (reference sequence). This CDR3 is built from 13 residues. The germline V and J ends were trimmed by 4 bases and 6 bases, with 9 bases remaining between them. CDR3 in amino acids: CASSSSRAGELFF. In DNA, the CDR3 is TGTGCCAGCAGTTCCTCACGGGCCGGGGAGCTGTTTTTT.

The chain is built from TRBV28 and TRBJ2-7, with TRBD1 matching 10 bases. J was trimmed by 3 bases and V by 5 bases; bases with no gene match: 10. Germline V CDR1 and CDR2: MDHEN, SYDVKM. There are 16 residues in the CDR3. DNA for the CDR3: TGTGCCAGCAGTACCCCGGGACAGGGGAGCCTCTACGAGCAGTACTTC. This gives the protein CASSTPGQGSLYEQYF.

The gene calls are TRBV4-3 and TRBJ2-1; D not certain. The CDR3 has 15 amino acids. Trimming removed 1 base from V and 7 bases from J, with 14 bases in between. The germline gives CDR1 LGHNA, CDR2 YSLEER. The CDR3 nucleotides are TGCGCCAGCAGCCAAGGGCATAATATTGCAAATGAGCAGTTCTTC. This sequence encodes CASSQGHNIANEQFF.

This clone was seen a few times. This CDR3 reads CASNNGGSGANVLTF. The CDR3 DNA follows: TGTGCCAGCAACAACGGAGGGAGTGGGGCCAACGTCCTGACTTTC. The rearrangement joins TRBV6-5 to TRBJ2-6; D is perhaps TRBD2 (6 bases). Germline values: CDR1 MNHEY, CDR2 SVGAGI. Trimming took off 7 bases at V and 3 bases at J, with 13 bases between the two ends. This CDR3 spans 15 amino acids.

This chain links TRBV4-2 with TRBJ2-3, with a weak D call TRBD2 (5 bases). The germline gives CDR1 LGHNA, CDR2 YNFKEQ. The length of the CDR3 is 12 residues. Between the trimmed V and J ends, which lost 6 bases and 1 base, there was a span of 5 bases. In nucleotides, the CDR3 is TGTGCCAGCAGGGGAGGCACAGATACGCAGTATTTT. It codes for CASRGGTDTQYF.